This is a list of T cell receptor beta chains from one sample in a study of CD8+ T cells in alopecia areata. The repertoire was sequenced with immunoSEQ multiplex PCR; TCRdb's copy has only in-frame clones and lacks some. The repertoire holds more than 95,000 clones, with around 38% as singletons. The sample taken for sequencing was CD4+ T cells sorted from blood. These receptors came from a human donor with alopecia areata. Both conserved end residues are part of each CDR3. D genes are given only for firm matches. Clone size is given for some rows only: seen once, a few or many times, or a class if the clone is expanded.

V gene: TRBV28; D gene: TRBD1; J gene: TRBJ2-7; clone size: few; CDR3 DNA: TGTGCCAGCAGTCGGGACAGCTCCTACGAGCAGTACTTC; CDR3 protein: CASSRDSSYEQYF
V gene: TRBV7-9; D gene: -; J gene: TRBJ2-7; clone size: -; CDR3 DNA: TGTGCCAGCAGCCCATCTGGGAGAGGTGTGTACGAGCAGTACTTC; CDR3 protein: CASSPSGRGVYEQYF
V gene: TRBV5-6; D gene: -; J gene: TRBJ2-5; clone size: -; CDR3 DNA: TGTGCCAGCAGCTTAGGACGGGGAGGAGAGACCCAGTACTTC; CDR3 protein: CASSLGRGGETQYF
V gene: TRBV30; D gene: TRBD1; J gene: TRBJ1-6; clone size: -; CDR3 DNA: TGTGCCTGGAACAGAGAAGGGGGCAGCTATAATTCACCCCTCCACTTT; CDR3 protein: CAWNREGGSYNSPLHF
V gene: TRBV28; D gene: -; J gene: TRBJ2-5; clone size: -; CDR3 DNA: TGTGCCAGCAGCACCAGAGAGACCCAGTACTTC; CDR3 protein: CASSTRETQYF
V gene: TRBV28; D gene: TRBD2; J gene: TRBJ2-1; clone size: many; CDR3 DNA: TGTGCCAGCAGTTTAGCGGGAGGGCCTAGGAATGAGCAGTTCTTC; CDR3 protein: CASSLAGGPRNEQFF
V gene: TRBV20-1; D gene: -; J gene: TRBJ2-4; clone size: -; CDR3 DNA: TGCAGTGCTAACTTGGACATTCAGTACTTC; CDR3 protein: CSANLDIQYF
V gene: TRBV6-5; D gene: -; J gene: TRBJ1-2; clone size: -; CDR3 DNA: TGTGCCAGCAGTGAACATAGAACAGCCTATGGCTACACCTTC; CDR3 protein: CASSEHRTAYGYTF
V gene: TRBV28; D gene: -; J gene: TRBJ2-7; clone size: few; CDR3 DNA: TGTGCCAGCAGCCGCTGGGGATACGAGCAGTACTTC; CDR3 protein: CASSRWGYEQYF
V gene: TRBV27; D gene: -; J gene: TRBJ2-1; clone size: -; CDR3 DNA: TGTGCCAGCAGCCGGGGGAGCTCCTACAATGAGCAGTTCTTC; CDR3 protein: CASSRGSSYNEQFF
V gene: TRBV30; D gene: -; J gene: TRBJ2-7; clone size: -; CDR3 DNA: TGTGCCTGGAGTAAAGGGCTAAACGAGCAGTACTTC; CDR3 protein: CAWSKGLNEQYF
V gene: TRBV5-1; D gene: TRBD1; J gene: TRBJ2-2; clone size: -; CDR3 DNA: TGCGCCAGCAGCAACGACAGGGTGGGCACCGGGGAGCTGTTTTTT; CDR3 protein: CASSNDRVGTGELFF
V gene: TRBV20-1; D gene: TRBD1; J gene: TRBJ2-3; clone size: -; CDR3 DNA: TGCAGTGCTGACAGGGGTTATACGCAGTATTTT; CDR3 protein: CSADRGYTQYF
V gene: TRBV4-2; D gene: TRBD2; J gene: TRBJ2-7; clone size: -; CDR3 DNA: TGTGCCAGCAGCCAAGATCCAGGTGGGGCTAGCGGAGGACGCGAGCAGTACTTC; CDR3 protein: CASSQDPGGASGGREQYF
V gene: TRBV4-2; D gene: -; J gene: TRBJ1-1; clone size: -; CDR3 DNA: TGTGCCAGCAGCCAGGGCGACTCCAGGAACACTGAAGCTTTCTTT; CDR3 protein: CASSQGDSRNTEAFF
V gene: TRBV5-1; D gene: -; J gene: TRBJ2-7; clone size: once; CDR3 DNA: TGCGCCAGCAGCTCGTCCCGGGACAACTACGAGCAGTACTTC; CDR3 protein: CASSSSRDNYEQYF
V gene: TRBV29-1; D gene: -; J gene: TRBJ1-4; clone size: few; CDR3 DNA: TGCAGCGTCAGCAGGGGTAACTTAAATGAAAAACTGTTTTTT; CDR3 protein: CSVSRGNLNEKLFF
V gene: TRBV2; D gene: -; J gene: TRBJ2-2; clone size: few; CDR3 DNA: TGTGCCAGCAGAGCCCAGGGCCCCGGGGAGCTGTTTTTT; CDR3 protein: CASRAQGPGELFF
V gene: TRBV29-1; D gene: -; J gene: TRBJ1-1; clone size: few; CDR3 DNA: TGCAGCGTTGATTCTCCAGGGAAAGATGACACTGAAGCTTTCTTT; CDR3 protein: CSVDSPGKDDTEAFF
V gene: TRBV28; D gene: -; J gene: TRBJ2-1; clone size: -; CDR3 DNA: TGTGCCAGCAGTTTATCTGGCAGGGGTCCCTACAATGAGCAGTTCTTC; CDR3 protein: CASSLSGRGPYNEQFF
V gene: TRBV28; D gene: -; J gene: TRBJ2-5; clone size: few; CDR3 DNA: TGTGCCACCCAACCGGGCAGCATGTTCATAGAGACCCAGTACTTC; CDR3 protein: CATQPGSMFIETQYF
V gene: TRBV15; D gene: TRBD1; J gene: TRBJ2-7; clone size: -; CDR3 DNA: TGTGCCACCAGCAATGACAGGGGCGCCTACGAGCAGTACTTC; CDR3 protein: CATSNDRGAYEQYF
V gene: TRBV30; D gene: -; J gene: TRBJ2-1; clone size: -; CDR3 DNA: TGTGCCTGGAGGTCTGGCCAGACCTCCTACAATGAGCAGTTCTTC; CDR3 protein: CAWRSGQTSYNEQFF